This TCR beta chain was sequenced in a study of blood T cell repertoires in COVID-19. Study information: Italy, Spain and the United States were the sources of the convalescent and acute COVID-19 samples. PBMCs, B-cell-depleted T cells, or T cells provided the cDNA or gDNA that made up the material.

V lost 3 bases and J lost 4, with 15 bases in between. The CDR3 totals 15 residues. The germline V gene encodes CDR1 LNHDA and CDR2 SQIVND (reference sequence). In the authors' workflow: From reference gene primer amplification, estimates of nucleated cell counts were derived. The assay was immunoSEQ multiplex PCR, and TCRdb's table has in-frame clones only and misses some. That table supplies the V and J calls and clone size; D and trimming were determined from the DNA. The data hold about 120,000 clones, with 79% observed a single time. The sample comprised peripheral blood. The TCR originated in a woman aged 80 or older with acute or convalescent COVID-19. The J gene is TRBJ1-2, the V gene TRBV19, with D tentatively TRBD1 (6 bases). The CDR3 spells CASSIGQPEGYGYTF. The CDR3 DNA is TGTGCCAGTAGTATCGGACAGCCGGAAGGCTATGGCTACACCTTC.